The sequence of this T cell receptor (beta chain) was determined in a study of T cell responses to AZD1222 COVID-19 vaccine. Study observations and caveats: Donors were chiefly white British, with a greater number of females, and clonal diversity was perhaps underestimated.

Turning to this clone: What it recognizes is unknown.

The table came from immunoSEQ multiplex PCR; TCRdb's copy has only in-frame clones and leaves some out. The table lists approximately 50,000 clones, 75% to 90% of them singletons. V was shortened by 4 bases and J by 3 bases, with 13 bases between the two germline ends. CDR1 and CDR2 from the germline V gene are LNHDA and SQIVND (reference sequence). This CDR3 is 14 amino acids long. The TCR sequence derives from an adult who received the AZD1222 COVID-19 vaccine. V usage is TRBV19 and J usage is TRBJ2-7; tentative D call: TRBD1 (6 bases). Here the sequenced sample was peripheral blood, taken 28 days after the second AZD1222 dose. The CDR3 bases are TGTGCCAGTAGTAGGACCGGGACAAACTACGAGCAGTACTTC. Translating it yields CASSRTGTNYEQYF.